The 2 T cell receptor beta chains given below trace back to one sample, sequenced in a study of blood T cell repertoires in COVID-19. The data were produced by immunoSEQ multiplex PCR, yet TCRdb's version contains in-frame clones alone and is incomplete. The repertoire consists of 250,000 to 350,000 clones, with approximately 84% occurring once and the leading ten covering roughly 1.5%. Sequenced: peripheral blood. The receptors shown here come from a human donor with COVID-19, enrolled during active disease. The donor label of this sample is uncertain.

V is TRBV9 and J is TRBJ1-1, with TRBD1 matching 7 bases. V shed 0 bases, J shed 4 bases, and the junction held 3 bases outside the gene matches. The CDR3 loop spans 14 amino acids. Looked up from germline, CDR1 is SGDLS and CDR2 is YYNGEE. The CDR3 DNA reads as TGTGCCAGCAGCGTAGTGGGACAGTTCACTGAAGCTTTCTTT. It is translated as CASSVVGQFTEAFF.

The sample holds a few counts of this clone. V is TRBV7-2 and J is TRBJ1-5, with D hard to call. Germline values: CDR1 SGHTA, CDR2 FQGNSA. The CDR3 length is 16 residues. V was cut by 5 bases and J by 0 bases, with 14 bases left in between. As DNA, the CDR3 is TGTGCCAGCAGCAGCAGGACGGGAGATAGCAATCAGCCCCAGCATTTT. This sequence encodes CASSSRTGDSNQPQHF.